A single T cell receptor (beta chain) is shown here with its context. Its antigen is undetermined. TCRdb's copy holds only in-frame clones and misses some; the assay was immunoSEQ multiplex PCR. The table includes 500,000 to 550,000 clones, around 96% detected once. This sample was taken from a study of shared clonotypes between healthy human individuals. Turning to the study itself: Every donor yielded three CD4 naive, three CD4 memory, two CD8 naive and one CD8 memory plate.

Points from the study as a whole: Sampling used blood alone; tissue repertoires probably differ.

The origin of this receptor is a woman aged 25 to 45 in good health. The sequencing sample was made of naive CD4+ T cells sorted from blood. As to subset: CD45RA+ positively selected.

The CDR3 is CGASGTAPYEQYF. The CDR3 DNA reads TGTGGAGCATCCGGGACCGCACCCTACGAGCAGTACTTC. The rearrangement joins TRBV28 to TRBJ2-7; possibly TRBD1 or TRBD2 for D (5 bases each). CDR3 length equals 13 residues. CDR1 MDHEN and CDR2 SYDVKM come from the germline V gene.